This TCR beta chain was sequenced during a study of T cells in localized non-small cell lung cancer. Broader study findings: Compared with tumor, uninvolved adjacent lung displayed greater T cell clonality, ranking highest overall. In adjacent lung, a median roughly 56 of the top 100 tumor clones were found. Longer overall survival associated with higher blood T cell density; shorter survival with higher adjacent-lung clonality.

Sequencing was performed with immunoSEQ multiplex PCR; in TCRdb, only in-frame clones are kept and a portion is missing. The table shows roughly 40,000 clones, with around 84% occurring only once. The CDR3 has 15 amino acids. V was clipped by 3 bases and J by 0 bases, with 9 bases between them. Germline-derived CDR1 and CDR2 are ENHRY and SYGVKD. Concerning this clone itself: Its matching antigen is unknown.

The specimen comprised peripheral blood, sampled before any cancer treatment. The TCR comes from a man between 18 and 49 years old with stage I lung adenocarcinoma. The V and J genes are TRBV10-3 and TRBJ1-5; D uncertain. The CDR3 reads CAISDHANSNQPQHF. CDR3 in DNA: TGTGCCATCAGTGATCACGCTAATAGCAATCAGCCCCAGCATTTT.